The TCR beta chain under discussion was sequenced for a study of T-cell reconstitution after alpha-beta-depleted transplantation in children. CDR1 is MDHEN, CDR2 SYDVKM, per germline. The CDR3 consists of 17 residues. V trimming: 4 bases; J trimming: 3 bases; junction bases outside the gene matches: 15. Preparing the TCRbeta library involved the use of unique molecular identifiers. Via MiXCR, TCRdb re-called the PCR reads, giving one row per CDR3 protein. The sample shows some 490,000 distinct CDR3 sequences, around 13% of them seen only once. The sequencing here drew on PBMCs from the stem cell graft donor, taken from the stem cell graft. The J gene is TRBJ2-7, the V gene TRBV28, with TRBD2 matching over 7 bases. The sequence was collected from a human donor who donated a stem cell graft to a child with combined immunodeficiency. The CDR3 sequence: CASSSRSPSSGYYEQYF. CDR3 nucleotides: TGTGCCAGCAGTTCGAGAAGCCCGTCTAGCGGATACTACGAGCAGTACTTC. Full variable domain (missing parts from reference TRBV28 and TRBJ2-7): DVKVTQSSRYLVKRTGEKVFLECVQDMDHENMFWYRQDPGLGLRLIYFSYDVKMKEKGDIPEGYSVSREKKERFSLILESASTNQTSMYLCASSSRSPSSGYYEQYFGPGTRLTVT.